The present T cell receptor beta chain was sequenced within a study of blood T cell repertoires in COVID-19. Across the whole study: T cells, B-cell-depleted T cells, or PBMCs provided the cDNA or gDNA that served as material.

CDR3 length: 14 amino acids. Germline CDR1 and CDR2: LNHDA and SQIVND (reference sequence). V gave up 5 bases and J gave up 6 bases; unmatched junction bases: 10. Only in-frame clones appear in the TCRdb table, and some are missing; sequencing was by immunoSEQ multiplex PCR. The top ten clones hold 10% to 15% of a sample with about 160,000 clones, approximately 83% of them seen once. Material: peripheral blood. J is TRBJ2-7 and V is TRBV19, with 7 bases aligning to TRBD2. This receptor was identified in a man in his 70s who had recovered from COVID-19. DNA of the CDR3: TGTGCCAGTAGTCCCGGGACTACGTCTCTCGAGCAGTACTTC. Its translation: CASSPGTTSLEQYF.